Listed below are T cell receptor beta chains from one sample, sequenced in a study of cytomegalovirus exposure and HLA in healthy donors. Clones were sequenced by immunoSEQ multiplex PCR, and TCRdb holds only the in-frame ones, with some missing. The data contain fewer than 70,000 clones, around 74% of them seen just once; the ten biggest clones take up approximately 10%. Sequencing input: PBMCs. The receptors stem from a woman between 55 and 75 years old in good health and CMV-seropositive. Each CDR3 is given with its conserved first and last residue. The D gene is left open where the match is weak. Size is stated for part of the rows, as once, few or many counts, or as a class when the clone is expanded.

v_call: TRBV5-1
j_call: TRBJ2-7
clone_size: NA
d_call: TRBD2
cdr3_aa: CASSTPGLAGLQYF
cdr3_nt: TGCGCCAGCAGCACACCGGGACTAGCGGGATTGCAGTACTTC

v_call: TRBV9
j_call: TRBJ2-1
clone_size: NA
d_call: NA
cdr3_aa: CASTPVLADNEQFF
cdr3_nt: TGTGCCAGCACCCCCGTTTTAGCCGACAATGAGCAGTTCTTC

v_call: TRBV18
j_call: TRBJ2-7
clone_size: NA
d_call: NA
cdr3_aa: CASSPLAGVEQYF
cdr3_nt: TGTGCCAGCTCACCACTGGCAGGGGTCGAGCAGTACTTC

v_call: TRBV4-2
j_call: TRBJ2-3
clone_size: NA
d_call: TRBD2
cdr3_aa: CASSQDLAGGPGTDTQYF
cdr3_nt: TGTGCCAGCAGCCAGGATTTAGCGGGAGGGCCCGGCACAGATACGCAGTATTTT

v_call: TRBV11-2
j_call: TRBJ2-1
clone_size: NA
d_call: TRBD1
cdr3_aa: CASSEGTGPLSTDNEQFF
cdr3_nt: TGTGCCAGCAGCGAAGGGACAGGGCCCCTGAGTACCGACAATGAGCAGTTCTTC

v_call: TRBV6-6
j_call: TRBJ1-3
clone_size: NA
d_call: NA
cdr3_aa: CASSTGGSSGNTIYF
cdr3_nt: TGTGCCAGCAGCACAGGAGGGTCCTCTGGAAACACCATATATTTT

v_call: TRBV10-1
j_call: TRBJ2-5
clone_size: NA
d_call: TRBD2
cdr3_aa: CASSGGLAGGKETQYF
cdr3_nt: TGCGCCAGCAGTGGGGGACTAGCGGGGGGAAAAGAGACCCAGTACTTC

v_call: TRBV10-3
j_call: TRBJ2-1
clone_size: NA
d_call: TRBD1
cdr3_aa: CAISVTGTGSKNEQFF
cdr3_nt: TGTGCCATCAGTGTCACCGGGACAGGATCCAAAAATGAGCAGTTCTTC

v_call: TRBV6-5
j_call: TRBJ1-6
clone_size: NA
d_call: NA
cdr3_aa: CASSYKAPSNSPLHF
cdr3_nt: TGTGCCAGCAGTTACAAAGCTCCTTCTAATTCACCCCTCCACTTT

v_call: TRBV19
j_call: TRBJ1-4
clone_size: once
d_call: TRBD1
cdr3_aa: CASSPGQGAKVFF
cdr3_nt: TGTGCCAGTAGTCCCGGACAGGGGGCCAAGGTGTTTTTT

v_call: TRBV7-9
j_call: TRBJ1-2
clone_size: NA
d_call: NA
cdr3_aa: CASSVDGDSF
cdr3_nt: TGTGCCAGCAGCGTAGACGGAGACTCCTTC

v_call: TRBV29-1
j_call: TRBJ1-2
clone_size: NA
d_call: NA
cdr3_aa: CSVPDYGYTF
cdr3_nt: TGCAGCGTTCCAGACTATGGCTACACCTTC

v_call: TRBV9
j_call: TRBJ1-1
clone_size: NA
d_call: TRBD1
cdr3_aa: CASSLMTGVGAEAFF
cdr3_nt: TGTGCCAGCAGCCTCATGACAGGGGTTGGAGCTGAAGCTTTCTTT

v_call: TRBV10-3
j_call: TRBJ2-3
clone_size: NA
d_call: NA
cdr3_aa: CAISETSYYTQYF
cdr3_nt: TGTGCCATCAGTGAGACTAGCTATTATACGCAGTATTTT

v_call: TRBV7-9
j_call: TRBJ2-1
clone_size: few
d_call: NA
cdr3_aa: CASSVERGLGNEQFF
cdr3_nt: TGTGCCAGCAGCGTAGAACGGGGGTTGGGCAATGAGCAGTTCTTC

v_call: TRBV14
j_call: TRBJ2-1
clone_size: NA
d_call: NA
cdr3_aa: CASSPTQPGGLGEQFF
cdr3_nt: TGTGCCAGCAGCCCCACTCAGCCTGGCGGGTTGGGCGAGCAGTTCTTC

v_call: TRBV5-1
j_call: TRBJ2-1
clone_size: NA
d_call: TRBD2
cdr3_aa: CASSLVGTSVDEQFF
cdr3_nt: TGCGCCAGCAGCTTGGTCGGGACTAGCGTGGATGAGCAGTTCTTC

v_call: TRBV6-5
j_call: TRBJ1-6
clone_size: NA
d_call: NA
cdr3_aa: CASKSRTAYSPLHF
cdr3_nt: TGTGCTTCAAAGTCACGGACAGCCTATTCACCCCTCCACTTT

v_call: TRBV30
j_call: TRBJ2-5
clone_size: NA
d_call: TRBD1
cdr3_aa: CAWSVSAGGETQYF
cdr3_nt: TGTGCCTGGAGTGTATCGGCAGGGGGTGAGACCCAGTACTTC

v_call: TRBV5-1
j_call: TRBJ2-3
clone_size: NA
d_call: TRBD1
cdr3_aa: CASSLGGTGGSDTQYF
cdr3_nt: TGCGCCAGCAGCTTGGGAGGGACAGGGGGTTCAGATACGCAGTATTTT

v_call: TRBV13
j_call: TRBJ2-5
clone_size: few
d_call: TRBD2
cdr3_aa: CASSSRLAGRLETQYF
cdr3_nt: TGTGCCAGCAGCTCCCGACTAGCGGGGAGGCTGGAGACCCAGTACTTC

v_call: TRBV5-1
j_call: TRBJ1-3
clone_size: NA
d_call: NA
cdr3_aa: CASSRGGAGNTIYF
cdr3_nt: TGCGCCAGCAGCCGGGGGGGGGCTGGAAACACCATATATTTT

v_call: TRBV19
j_call: TRBJ1-4
clone_size: NA
d_call: TRBD1
cdr3_aa: CASTPPGQGSEKLFF
cdr3_nt: TGTGCCAGTACCCCCCCGGGACAGGGCTCTGAAAAACTGTTTTTT

v_call: TRBV30
j_call: TRBJ1-2
clone_size: NA
d_call: TRBD1
cdr3_aa: CAWRRRQGPINYGYTF
cdr3_nt: TGTGCCTGGAGACGTAGACAGGGCCCCATAAACTATGGCTACACCTTC

v_call: TRBV19
j_call: TRBJ1-5
clone_size: once
d_call: NA
cdr3_aa: CASSSRQGHQPQHF
cdr3_nt: TGTGCCAGTAGTAGTAGGCAGGGTCATCAGCCCCAGCATTTT

v_call: TRBV6-5
j_call: TRBJ2-7
clone_size: NA
d_call: NA
cdr3_aa: CASSYSDSGLYEQYF
cdr3_nt: TGTGCCAGCAGTTACTCGGATAGCGGACTCTACGAGCAGTACTTC

v_call: TRBV5-4
j_call: TRBJ2-1
clone_size: once
d_call: NA
cdr3_aa: CASSLFGGYNEQFF
cdr3_nt: TGTGCCAGCAGCTTGTTCGGGGGATACAATGAGCAGTTCTTC

v_call: TRBV5-4
j_call: TRBJ1-1
clone_size: NA
d_call: NA
cdr3_aa: CASSPGGGGMNTEAFF
cdr3_nt: TGTGCCAGCAGCCCCGGCGGGGGGGGCATGAACACTGAAGCTTTCTTT

v_call: TRBV5-1
j_call: TRBJ2-1
clone_size: NA
d_call: NA
cdr3_aa: CASSFQGGSYNEQFF
cdr3_nt: TGCGCCAGCAGTTTTCAGGGAGGATCCTACAATGAGCAGTTCTTC

v_call: TRBV11-2
j_call: TRBJ1-1
clone_size: NA
d_call: TRBD1
cdr3_aa: CASSGYRGLRTEAFF
cdr3_nt: TGTGCCAGCAGCGGGTACAGGGGGCTGAGGACTGAAGCTTTCTTT

v_call: TRBV30
j_call: TRBJ1-6
clone_size: once
d_call: TRBD1
cdr3_aa: CAWIRKGTGSFNSPLHF
cdr3_nt: TGTGCCTGGATTCGAAAGGGGACAGGGTCTTTTAATTCACCCCTCCACTTT

v_call: TRBV10-3
j_call: TRBJ1-5
clone_size: NA
d_call: TRBD1
cdr3_aa: CAINRGSNQPQHF
cdr3_nt: TGTGCCATCAACAGGGGTAGCAATCAGCCCCAGCATTTT

v_call: TRBV4-1
j_call: TRBJ1-6
clone_size: medium-sized
d_call: NA
cdr3_aa: CASSQDPGGWSPLHF
cdr3_nt: TGCGCCAGCAGCCAAGACCCGGGGGGTTGGTCACCCCTCCACTTT

v_call: TRBV27
j_call: TRBJ1-1
clone_size: NA
d_call: NA
cdr3_aa: CASSLSRGTEAFF
cdr3_nt: TGTGCCAGCAGTTTATCCCGAGGTACTGAAGCTTTCTTT

v_call: TRBV7-9
j_call: TRBJ2-7
clone_size: few
d_call: TRBD1
cdr3_aa: CASSSLTGTGGFGEQYF
cdr3_nt: TGTGCCAGCAGCTCACTCACCGGGACAGGGGGATTCGGCGAGCAGTACTTC

v_call: TRBV30
j_call: TRBJ1-3
clone_size: NA
d_call: NA
cdr3_aa: CAWSVRGSGNTIYF
cdr3_nt: TGTGCCTGGAGTGTCAGGGGATCTGGAAACACCATATATTTT

v_call: TRBV5-1
j_call: TRBJ1-2
clone_size: NA
d_call: TRBD1
cdr3_aa: CASSLSRDRASNYGYTF
cdr3_nt: TGCGCCAGCAGCTTGTCCCGGGACAGGGCCTCTAACTATGGCTACACCTTC

v_call: TRBV7-9
j_call: TRBJ2-2
clone_size: NA
d_call: NA
cdr3_aa: CASSPGQNTGELFF
cdr3_nt: TGTGCCAGCAGCCCCGGACAGAACACCGGGGAGCTGTTTTTT

v_call: TRBV10-1
j_call: TRBJ1-1
clone_size: NA
d_call: NA
cdr3_aa: CASGMRAGEAFF
cdr3_nt: TGCGCCAGCGGCATGAGGGCGGGTGAAGCTTTCTTT

v_call: TRBV6-1
j_call: TRBJ2-1
clone_size: NA
d_call: TRBD2
cdr3_aa: CASSERRGGGLDEQFF
cdr3_nt: TGTGCCAGCAGTGAACGGCGGGGGGGCGGGTTGGATGAGCAGTTCTTC

v_call: TRBV10-2
j_call: TRBJ2-7
clone_size: NA
d_call: NA
cdr3_aa: CASSSTEEQYF
cdr3_nt: TGCGCCAGCAGTTCGACAGAGGAGCAGTACTTC

v_call: TRBV5-1
j_call: TRBJ1-2
clone_size: NA
d_call: NA
cdr3_aa: CASSLEEGNYGYTF
cdr3_nt: TGCGCCAGCAGCTTAGAGGAGGGGAACTATGGCTACACCTTC

v_call: TRBV10-3
j_call: TRBJ2-3
clone_size: NA
d_call: NA
cdr3_aa: CAISPGLTDTQYF
cdr3_nt: TGTGCCATCAGTCCCGGACTTACAGATACGCAGTATTTT

v_call: TRBV6-5
j_call: TRBJ1-1
clone_size: many
d_call: NA
cdr3_aa: CASSYSGDINTEAFF
cdr3_nt: TGTGCCAGCAGTTACTCCGGGGACATTAACACTGAAGCTTTCTTT

v_call: TRBV19
j_call: TRBJ2-3
clone_size: NA
d_call: TRBD1
cdr3_aa: CASSIEGTGNADTQYF
cdr3_nt: TGTGCCAGTAGTATAGAGGGGACAGGGAACGCAGATACGCAGTATTTT

v_call: TRBV5-1
j_call: TRBJ2-5
clone_size: NA
d_call: NA
cdr3_aa: CASSLERPGAQYF
cdr3_nt: TGCGCCAGCAGCTTGGAACGGCCCGGGGCCCAGTACTTC

v_call: TRBV10-3
j_call: TRBJ2-2
clone_size: NA
d_call: NA
cdr3_aa: CAINTGTLNTGELFF
cdr3_nt: TGTGCCATCAACACCGGGACACTGAACACCGGGGAGCTGTTTTTT

v_call: TRBV12-5
j_call: TRBJ1-1
clone_size: NA
d_call: TRBD1
cdr3_aa: CASGLRGLRDEAFF
cdr3_nt: TGTGCTAGTGGTTTGAGGGGGCTGCGAGATGAAGCTTTCTTT

v_call: TRBV10-3
j_call: TRBJ2-1
clone_size: once
d_call: TRBD2
cdr3_aa: CAIRATSGGAENEQFF
cdr3_nt: TGTGCCATCAGGGCCACGAGCGGGGGGGCGGAGAATGAGCAGTTCTTC